This T cell receptor beta chain emerged from a study of cytomegalovirus exposure and HLA in healthy donors (dated by TCRdb to 2015 to 2018). About the study as a whole: According to an earlier analysis of 587 of the donors, about 179 million T cells yielded over 90 million unique TCR beta sequences and roughly 280 Gb of sequence data. On average, about 240,000 unique TCR beta nucleotide sequences were sequenced per donor among more than 350 genotyped donors of the cohort, with about 17% of those sequences being non-productive. All discovery cohort repertoires had been generated on a single sequencing platform. Using immunosequencing, the study profiled T cell repertoires from 500 to 800 subjects and related those repertoires to cytomegalovirus serostatus. An early release covering around 630 HLA-typed donors comprised roughly 300 gigabases of sequencing data and 85 million or so unique TCR sequences. Four or five DR-DQ haplotypes were treated as single units for association and clustering because of strong linkage in the cohort. The aim of the study was to test whether cataloging public T cell receptors could identify signatures of past pathogen exposure. HLA typing covered class I and class II loci at four-digit resolution. To predict cytomegalovirus infection status, the study combined high-throughput TCR immunosequencing, statistical association of individual TCRs with disease status, and machine learning. A later analysis re-examined previously published TCR beta repertoires from more than 550 donors and added high-resolution HLA genotyping to investigate patterns of TCR occurrence. In an earlier analysis of around 540 of the donors, high-throughput TCR beta sequencing was used to judge whether each TCR beta V gene segment behaved as functional or pseudogenic. The genetic ancestry cluster associated with self-reported Caucasian donors included 81% of the 398 genotyped donors. Donor age, sex, ethnicity and CMV serostatus were collected together with the repertoire data. A later genetic analysis took genome-wide SNP genotypes for about three fifths of the roughly 700 donors and used that subset as a discovery cohort. The number of donors typed differed by locus, with about 629-640 for A, B, C, DRB1 and DQB1, around 560 for DQA1, about 610 for DPA1, and some 470 for DPB1. Along with the approximately 700-subject first cohort, a separate validation cohort of about 110 different subjects was used. The later analysis used no new phenotypic data to find candidate immune exposures, relying instead on TCR beta sequences and their occurrence across donors. Overall study results and their limits: Because counts were too low, some 17 rarely observed V segments, including chromosome 9 orphons, were left out of the earlier analysis of some 600 of the donors. In a later analysis, the rate of TCR association differed among HLA loci, with DRB1 alleles having the most associated TCRs and HLA-C alleles having the fewest. The sequencing pipeline was judged likely to have produced a cluster of highly shared sequence variants as a technical artifact. Most TCR sequences were observed very rarely across donors, whereas some public TCRs were present in many individuals. According to a later genetic analysis, donors in an Asian-associated ancestry cluster had fewer N-insertions in productive TCRs than the roughly 700-donor mean. The authors suggested that the approach could potentially be generalized to other disease states and immunological phenotypes. Compared with equally common non-associated chains, HLA-associated TCR beta chains in a later analysis were more clonally expanded and had lower generation probabilities. In both the original and validation cohorts, the classifier was reported to diagnose cytomegalovirus status with high specificity and sensitivity. A further reported finding was that TCR beta sequences accurately predicted the HLA-A and HLA-B alleles for most subjects in the first cohort. In the study, 150 to 200 TCR beta chains were listed as associated with cytomegalovirus. The presence/absence analyses assumed that sequencing depth was roughly uniform across donors, and that assumption may not be true. A later analysis reported that several top co-occurrence clusters appeared linked to parvovirus B19, influenza, CMV and Epstein-Barr virus. In an earlier analysis of 587 of the donors, most TCR beta V segments appeared in productive rearrangements about 87% or about 30% of the time, broadly matching IMGT annotations. Specific HLA alleles were associated with about 17,000 TCR beta sequences at a false discovery rate of 0.05 in a later analysis. HLA typing was unavailable for some donors at each locus, so association tests used only the typed subset. In a later genetic analysis, a missense DCLRE1C variant was associated with V-gene and J-gene trimming of TCR beta chains, and the association was replicated in an independent cohort. Most CMV-associated TCR beta chains appeared to be HLA-restricted in a later analysis, and the HLA associations seemed to be driven largely by CMV exposure. This cohort had only TCR beta chains sequenced, and the lack of alpha or paired-chain data limited which features could be detected. The 87-base-pair reads could not distinguish some IMGT-functional V segments, including TRBV6-2 and TRBV6-3, so those segments were excluded. Linkage disequilibrium might explain the correlated functional status among segregating V segments, but an unknown experimental factor could not be excluded. When HLA alleles, especially DR and DQ, strongly co-occurred, attributing TCR associations to individual alleles was difficult. In vitro tests confirmed that a few of the cytomegalovirus-associated TCR beta chains recognize cytomegalovirus antigens. The only immune exposure information available for the cohort was CMV serostatus.

The protocol used for the library was the immunoSEQ multiplex PCR assay. For the multiplex PCR, a mixture combining 60 forward primers for TCR Vbeta segments and 13 reverse primers for TCR Jbeta segments was used. The CDR3 region of rearranged TCR beta genes was amplified from genomic DNA with a multiplex PCR assay. The amplified TCR beta libraries were sequenced on the Illumina HiSeq System as 87-base-pair reads. The paper's data handling went like this. Across the 700 or so repertoires, a later analysis counted 78 million or so unique TCR beta chains, 9 million to 14 million of which were shared by at least two donors. Raw reads were error-corrected and collapsed into unique sequences by a nearest-neighbor algorithm in which closely related sequences were merged to remove PCR and sequencing errors. Alignment of CDR3 sequences to IMGT reference sequences was used to assign V, D and J gene segments. For a sequence to be retained, a match of at least six nucleotides was required to both a V gene segment and a J gene segment. A rearrangement counted as productive if the CDR3 had no stop codons and remained in frame with V and J, and every other rearrangement counted as non-productive. CDR3 was defined by IMGT convention, running from the second conserved V-encoded cysteine to the conserved J-encoded phenylalanine. In an earlier analysis of 550 to 650 of the donors, sequences lacking an unambiguous match to a single V gene segment were excluded. In an earlier analysis of around 590 of the donors, a V segment was called functional when productive rearrangements were above 56.7%, and segregating when the standard deviation between donors exceeded 5%. To diagnose cytomegalovirus status from the catalog of TCR beta chain sequences, a statistical classification framework was built. A later analysis assigned V and J genes by comparing TCR nucleotide sequences with IMGT/GENE-DB human TR gene sequences. Using the TCRdist pipeline, a later analysis assigned CDR3 sequences along with most-parsimonious VDJ recombination scenarios. In a later analysis, each TCR beta chain was defined by its CDR3 amino acid sequence together with its V-gene family, and reads lacking a unique V-gene family were excluded. As a way to deal with suspected cross-contamination and a sequencing artifact, a later analysis dropped more than 500 nucleotide sequences that were highly shared and had low generation probability. In a later analysis, a clonal expansion index for each public chain was calculated from normalized within-repertoire ranks of inferred template counts. In a later analysis, generation probabilities were computed with a VDJ recombination model fitted to out-of-frame rearrangements, and the resulting probabilities were checked against IGoR. Hypergeometric tests were used in a later analysis to score TCR-TCR, TCR-HLA and TCR-CMV co-occurrence, with a repertoire-size bias correction applied to the TCR pairs. To estimate false discovery rates, a later analysis permuted the HLA or CMV assignments 20 times. In a later analysis, co-occurring TCRs were grouped using DBSCAN, with TCRdist sequence similarity added in when clustering inside HLA-allele-positive subsets. Repertoires with fewer than 30,000 or more than 120,000 public chains, plus five repertoires with anomalous nucleotide sharing, were excluded from co-occurrence clustering. What TCRdb holds here is the immuneACCESS table cut down to in-frame rearrangements. Part of the clones is not present; checked against another copy, under half of the missing clones reflect an unresolved V gene, and the others are unexplained. V and J calls and clone size are copied from that table; D and trimming were computed from the DNA. In this sample the table shows some 160,000 clones, approximately 80% of which occur a single time. The ten largest clones add up to more than 1.2% of the sample.

With respect to this clone: No cognate antigen has been identified for it. No much larger clone exists at a distance of one base, and base qualities are not known.

Reading the germline V gene gives CDR1 SGHAT and CDR2 FQNNGV. The junction shows trimming of 6 bases on V and 0 bases on J, and the gene matches do not reach 9 bases of it. Its CDR3 holds 16 amino acids, cysteine through phenylalanine. Kept here is only the CDR3 DNA, which spans 48 bases and is read in frame from base 1. The cohort comprised 550 to 700 healthy bone marrow donors. At the time of sampling, all cohort members were nominally healthy, though unrecorded immune exposures were likely present. The donor tested CMV seronegative and was one of the 352 seronegative cohort members. Each donor provided a peripheral blood sample, and peripheral blood mononuclear cells were used for TCR beta sequencing. The Qiagen DNeasy Blood Extraction Kit was used to extract genomic DNA from the blood cell samples.

The origin of this receptor is a male donor in good health and CMV-seronegative. The receptor chain draws on TRBV11-2 and TRBJ2-3, and 7 junction bases match TRBD2. The sample was PBMCs. The CDR3 loop reads CASRRGSGASTDTQYF. Here is the DNA: TGTGCCAGCAGGCGGGGCAGCGGGGCGAGCACAGATACGCAGTATTTT.